The sequence of this T cell receptor beta chain was determined in a study of yellow fever vaccine responses in identical twins. As concerns this clonotype: Antigen: not known.

The germline CDR1 and CDR2 sequences are SNHLY and FYNNEI. The CDR3 is 12 amino acids. The V gene lost 7 bases and the J gene lost 4 bases, with 11 bases spanning the gap. Study-level results: Vaccine T cell responses of twins reportedly seemed partly convergent and partly personalized.

TCRdb independently ran MiXCR on the RT-PCR reads; one entry per CDR3 protein. The sample contains more than 10,000 distinct CDR3 sequences, roughly 86% of which appear only once. Here the sequenced sample was T cells from blood (PBMCs), unsorted or a sorted subset (not recorded which), taken before or after yellow fever vaccination (not recorded which). The clonotype originates from a young woman who received the yellow fever vaccine. The chain joins TRBV2 to TRBJ2-7; D is tentatively TRBD1 or TRBD2 (5 bases each). This CDR3 is CASTGREYEQYF. In DNA form, the CDR3 reads TGTGCCAGCACGGGCAGGGAGTACGAGCAGTACTTC.